A selection of T cell receptor beta chains follows, all from one sample in a study of CD8+ T cells in alopecia areata. Only in-frame clones appear in the TCRdb table, and some are missing; sequencing was by immunoSEQ multiplex PCR. This table holds more than 90,000 clones, 55% to 70% found once. The sample taken for sequencing was CD4+ T cells sorted from blood. The receptor set was obtained from a human donor in good health. Both conserved end residues are part of each CDR3. A D gene is named only where the DNA matches it firmly. A row's size may be missing; if present it is once, few, many or a size class.

V gene: TRBV11-2; D gene: NA; J gene: TRBJ1-1; clone size: NA; CDR3 DNA: TGTGCCAGCAGCTACCGAGGACAGTCTTCCGGTCCTGAAGCTTTCTTT; CDR3 protein: CASSYRGQSSGPEAFF
V gene: TRBV7-9; D gene: NA; J gene: TRBJ1-4; clone size: NA; CDR3 DNA: TGTGCCAGCAGCCCCGGGAGCGGGGGTCAACTGTTTTTT; CDR3 protein: CASSPGSGGQLFF
V gene: TRBV28; D gene: NA; J gene: TRBJ1-2; clone size: NA; CDR3 DNA: TGTGCCAGCAGTTATTTGGTCGGGGGCTACACCTTC; CDR3 protein: CASSYLVGGYTF
V gene: TRBV21-1; D gene: NA; J gene: TRBJ1-1; clone size: NA; CDR3 DNA: TGTGCCAGCAGCAACCGGGGAGGTGAAGCTTTCTTT; CDR3 protein: CASSNRGGEAFF
V gene: TRBV6-1; D gene: NA; J gene: TRBJ1-2; clone size: NA; CDR3 DNA: TGTGCCAGCCGGACCTCCTATGGCTACACCTTC; CDR3 protein: CASRTSYGYTF
V gene: TRBV11-2; D gene: NA; J gene: TRBJ1-1; clone size: NA; CDR3 DNA: TGTGCCAGCAGCTTCGCTCGGGACACTTCTCCTGAAGCTTTCTTT; CDR3 protein: CASSFARDTSPEAFF
V gene: TRBV7-2; D gene: NA; J gene: TRBJ1-2; clone size: once; CDR3 DNA: TGTGCCAGCAGCTTAGCAGGGGCCCGTGACTACACCTTC; CDR3 protein: CASSLAGARDYTF
V gene: TRBV9; D gene: TRBD1; J gene: TRBJ2-1; clone size: NA; CDR3 DNA: TGTGCCAGCAGCGTAAGGGACAGGGGGACCCATGAGCAGTTCTTC; CDR3 protein: CASSVRDRGTHEQFF
V gene: TRBV5-1; D gene: NA; J gene: TRBJ1-2; clone size: once; CDR3 DNA: TGCGCCAGCAGCTTGAGCAGGGTGGATGGCTACACCTTC; CDR3 protein: CASSLSRVDGYTF
V gene: TRBV5-1; D gene: NA; J gene: TRBJ1-1; clone size: NA; CDR3 DNA: TGCGCCAGCAGCCTAGGACAAACTGGGGCTTTCTTT; CDR3 protein: CASSLGQTGAFF
V gene: TRBV2; D gene: TRBD1; J gene: TRBJ1-2; clone size: NA; CDR3 DNA: TGTGCCAGCAGTGGGACAGGAGATAATGGCTACACCTTC; CDR3 protein: CASSGTGDNGYTF
V gene: TRBV29-1; D gene: TRBD2; J gene: TRBJ2-7; clone size: few; CDR3 DNA: TGCAGCGTTGGAACTAGCGGGGGTTACGAGCAGTACTTC; CDR3 protein: CSVGTSGGYEQYF
V gene: TRBV9; D gene: NA; J gene: TRBJ2-2; clone size: once; CDR3 DNA: TGTGCCAGCAGCGTGACCGAGCGGAACACCGGGGAGCTGTTTTTT; CDR3 protein: CASSVTERNTGELFF
V gene: TRBV15; D gene: NA; J gene: TRBJ1-3; clone size: NA; CDR3 DNA: TGTGCCACCAGCAGAGATCCCGGAAACACCATATATTTT; CDR3 protein: CATSRDPGNTIYF
V gene: TRBV15; D gene: NA; J gene: TRBJ2-5; clone size: NA; CDR3 DNA: TGTGCCACCAGCCACCGGAGAGCCCAAGAGACCCAGTACTTC; CDR3 protein: CATSHRRAQETQYF
V gene: TRBV11-2; D gene: NA; J gene: TRBJ2-3; clone size: NA; CDR3 DNA: TGTGCCAGCAGCTCACTCACGCAGTATTTT; CDR3 protein: CASSSLTQYF
V gene: TRBV2; D gene: TRBD2; J gene: TRBJ2-5; clone size: NA; CDR3 DNA: TGTGCCAGCAGTGATCCAGCGGGGAGTCAAGAGACCCAGTACTTC; CDR3 protein: CASSDPAGSQETQYF
V gene: TRBV27; D gene: NA; J gene: TRBJ1-4; clone size: NA; CDR3 DNA: TGTGCCAGCAGTCCCCGGACAGCTAATGAAAAACTGTTTTTT; CDR3 protein: CASSPRTANEKLFF
V gene: TRBV13; D gene: NA; J gene: TRBJ1-2; clone size: NA; CDR3 DNA: TGTGCCAGCAGCTTAGCGGGCTATGGCTACACCTTC; CDR3 protein: CASSLAGYGYTF
V gene: TRBV29-1; D gene: NA; J gene: TRBJ2-3; clone size: NA; CDR3 DNA: TGCAGTAATAGGGGGGACACAGATACGCAGTATTTT; CDR3 protein: CSNRGDTDTQYF
V gene: TRBV5-4; D gene: TRBD2; J gene: TRBJ2-1; clone size: NA; CDR3 DNA: TGTGCCAGCAGCTTCCTAGGACTAGCGCCGAACAATGAGCAGTTCTTC; CDR3 protein: CASSFLGLAPNNEQFF
V gene: TRBV30; D gene: TRBD1; J gene: TRBJ2-7; clone size: NA; CDR3 DNA: TGTGCCTGGAGTTTCTTATCGGGACAGGGGAACGAGCAGTACTTC; CDR3 protein: CAWSFLSGQGNEQYF
V gene: TRBV10-3; D gene: TRBD2; J gene: TRBJ2-7; clone size: NA; CDR3 DNA: TGTGCCATCAGTTATGGGACTAGCGGGGGGCTGGGCGAGCAGTACTTC; CDR3 protein: CAISYGTSGGLGEQYF
V gene: TRBV27; D gene: NA; J gene: TRBJ1-5; clone size: once; CDR3 DNA: TGTGCCAGCAGTTTACGGGAAAATCAGCCCCAGCATTTT; CDR3 protein: CASSLRENQPQHF
V gene: TRBV4-1; D gene: NA; J gene: TRBJ1-2; clone size: NA; CDR3 DNA: TGCGCCAGCAGCCAAGCAGGTTTGGTGCAATGGAACTATGGCTACACCTTC; CDR3 protein: CASSQAGLVQWNYGYTF
V gene: TRBV19; D gene: TRBD2; J gene: TRBJ2-3; clone size: NA; CDR3 DNA: TGTGCCAGTAGTATCTGGATAGCGGGGATGATAGATACGCAGTATTTT; CDR3 protein: CASSIWIAGMIDTQYF
V gene: TRBV11-2; D gene: NA; J gene: TRBJ2-5; clone size: NA; CDR3 DNA: TGTGCCAGCAGCTTAGGCGGGGCTCGTGAGGAGACCCAGTACTTC; CDR3 protein: CASSLGGAREETQYF
V gene: TRBV4-1; D gene: TRBD1; J gene: TRBJ1-1; clone size: NA; CDR3 DNA: TGCGCCAGCAGCCTCGGACAGGGCGGCCCGAACACTGAAGCTTTCTTT; CDR3 protein: CASSLGQGGPNTEAFF
V gene: TRBV25-1; D gene: NA; J gene: TRBJ2-2; clone size: NA; CDR3 DNA: TGTGCCAGCAGTGAATTCCCCCCGAGAGGCAAGCTGTTTTTT; CDR3 protein: CASSEFPPRGKLFF
V gene: TRBV11-2; D gene: NA; J gene: TRBJ2-5; clone size: NA; CDR3 DNA: TGTGCCAGCAGCTCCCGAATACAAGAGACCCAGTACTTC; CDR3 protein: CASSSRIQETQYF
V gene: TRBV29-1; D gene: NA; J gene: TRBJ2-6; clone size: NA; CDR3 DNA: TGCAGCGTTGACCCCGAGGGGGTAGCTGGGGCCAACGTCCTGACTTTC; CDR3 protein: CSVDPEGVAGANVLTF
V gene: TRBV10-3; D gene: NA; J gene: TRBJ2-5; clone size: NA; CDR3 DNA: TGTGCCATCAGTGCGGGTAACCAAGAGACCCAGTACTTC; CDR3 protein: CAISAGNQETQYF
V gene: TRBV2; D gene: NA; J gene: TRBJ2-5; clone size: NA; CDR3 DNA: TGTGCCAGCAGTGAGGAAGGGGTTGGGACCCAGTACTTC; CDR3 protein: CASSEEGVGTQYF
V gene: TRBV18; D gene: NA; J gene: TRBJ2-4; clone size: NA; CDR3 DNA: TGTGCCAGCTCACAAAGGGAGGACATTCAGTACTTC; CDR3 protein: CASSQREDIQYF
V gene: TRBV2; D gene: TRBD1; J gene: TRBJ2-3; clone size: NA; CDR3 DNA: TGTGCCAGCAGTAAAAACAGGGGGTACACAGATACGCAGTATTTT; CDR3 protein: CASSKNRGYTDTQYF
V gene: TRBV5-4; D gene: TRBD2; J gene: TRBJ2-5; clone size: once; CDR3 DNA: TGTGCCAGCAGCCTGACTAGCGGGGGAGAGACCCAGTACTTC; CDR3 protein: CASSLTSGGETQYF
V gene: TRBV25-1; D gene: NA; J gene: TRBJ2-7; clone size: few; CDR3 DNA: TGTGCCAGCAGTGACAGGGCCTACGAGCAGTACTTC; CDR3 protein: CASSDRAYEQYF
V gene: TRBV5-1; D gene: TRBD1; J gene: TRBJ2-7; clone size: NA; CDR3 DNA: TGCGCCAGCTCCCCTCCGGGACAGGATGCCGGTCGCGGCGAGCAGTACTTC; CDR3 protein: CASSPPGQDAGRGEQYF
V gene: TRBV29-1; D gene: TRBD1; J gene: TRBJ2-1; clone size: NA; CDR3 DNA: TGCAGCGTTGACCAAGCCGGGACAGGGGTAAATGAGCAGTTCTTC; CDR3 protein: CSVDQAGTGVNEQFF
V gene: TRBV30; D gene: NA; J gene: TRBJ2-7; clone size: NA; CDR3 DNA: TGTGCCTGGACCTTCCCAGGGATCTACGAGCAGTACTTC; CDR3 protein: CAWTFPGIYEQYF
V gene: TRBV9; D gene: NA; J gene: TRBJ2-3; clone size: NA; CDR3 DNA: TGTGCCAGCAGCGTAGCTGGCACAGATACGCAGTATTTT; CDR3 protein: CASSVAGTDTQYF
V gene: TRBV5-4; D gene: NA; J gene: TRBJ2-3; clone size: NA; CDR3 DNA: TGTGCCAGCAGCTTAACAGGGAGCACAGATACGCAGTATTTT; CDR3 protein: CASSLTGSTDTQYF
V gene: TRBV6-5; D gene: NA; J gene: TRBJ1-1; clone size: NA; CDR3 DNA: TGTGCCAGCACGAGAGGGATTGACACTGAAGCTTTCTTT; CDR3 protein: CASTRGIDTEAFF
V gene: TRBV4-2; D gene: TRBD1; J gene: TRBJ2-7; clone size: NA; CDR3 DNA: TGTGCCAGCAGCCCCCCCGGGACAGGTCTCGACGAGCAGTACTTC; CDR3 protein: CASSPPGTGLDEQYF
V gene: TRBV6-5; D gene: TRBD2; J gene: TRBJ2-5; clone size: NA; CDR3 DNA: TGTGCCAGCAGTTACGGGACTAGCGGGTTGGGGGAGACCCAGTACTTC; CDR3 protein: CASSYGTSGLGETQYF
V gene: TRBV27; D gene: TRBD1; J gene: TRBJ1-6; clone size: NA; CDR3 DNA: TGTGCCAGCAGTTTCGTCGACAGGGGGAATTCACCCCTCCACTTT; CDR3 protein: CASSFVDRGNSPLHF
V gene: TRBV30; D gene: NA; J gene: TRBJ1-2; clone size: NA; CDR3 DNA: TGTGCCTGGATGCGGCTTTCCTATGGCTACACCTTC; CDR3 protein: CAWMRLSYGYTF
V gene: TRBV30; D gene: NA; J gene: TRBJ1-5; clone size: few; CDR3 DNA: TGTGCCTGGGGCAGGGGCGGCAATCAGCCCCAGCATTTT; CDR3 protein: CAWGRGGNQPQHF
V gene: TRBV6-6; D gene: TRBD2; J gene: TRBJ2-3; clone size: NA; CDR3 DNA: TGTGCCAGCAGTTGGGGCAGCGGGGGGGCTCAAGATACGCAGTATTTT; CDR3 protein: CASSWGSGGAQDTQYF
V gene: TRBV5-1; D gene: TRBD1; J gene: TRBJ1-1; clone size: NA; CDR3 DNA: TGCGCCAGCAGCTTCGGACAGGAGGTCCGGGCTTTCTTT; CDR3 protein: CASSFGQEVRAFF
V gene: TRBV4-1; D gene: NA; J gene: TRBJ2-5; clone size: once; CDR3 DNA: TGCGCCAGCAGCCTAACCCACCCAGAGACCCAGTACTTC; CDR3 protein: CASSLTHPETQYF
V gene: TRBV18; D gene: NA; J gene: TRBJ1-2; clone size: NA; CDR3 DNA: TGTGCCAGCTCACCAGTCCAGCGGAGCCGCTACACCTTC; CDR3 protein: CASSPVQRSRYTF
V gene: TRBV25-1; D gene: TRBD2; J gene: TRBJ2-1; clone size: NA; CDR3 DNA: TGTGCCAGCAACCCCGGGACTAGCGGGACCTACAATGAGCAGTTCTTC; CDR3 protein: CASNPGTSGTYNEQFF
V gene: TRBV5-6; D gene: NA; J gene: TRBJ1-2; clone size: NA; CDR3 DNA: TGTGCCAGCAGCTTAGCAGCGCGACGAGGCTACACCTTC; CDR3 protein: CASSLAARRGYTF